A single sample is the source of the 8 T cell receptor beta chains below, sequenced in a study of shared clonotypes between healthy human individuals. The repertoire was sequenced with immunoSEQ multiplex PCR; TCRdb's copy has only in-frame clones and lacks some. The repertoire consists of about 2,500,000 clones, with around 94% occurring once and the leading ten covering around 0.14%. Material for sequencing was naive CD4+ T cells sorted from blood. Documented subset: CD45RA+ positively selected. These receptors all stem from a young man in good health.

The rearrangement joins TRBV4-3 to TRBJ2-2, with TRBD1 matching over 9 bases. The CDR3 loop spans 16 amino acids. V trimming: 1 base; J trimming: 4 bases; junction bases outside the gene matches: 4. Germline CDR1 reads LGHNA; CDR2 reads YSLEER. CDR3 in DNA: TGCGCCAGCAGCCAAGCGGGGACAGGGATCACCGGGGAGCTGTTTTTT. As protein: CASSQAGTGITGELFF.

The chain is built from TRBV7-2 and TRBJ2-1; 8 positions agree with TRBD1. Trimming at V came to 5 bases and at J to 5 bases, leaving 8 bases not matched to a gene. This CDR3 has 15 residues. Germline values: CDR1 SGHTA, CDR2 FQGNSA. The CDR3 spells CASSPRTGSNNEQFF. The CDR3 nucleotides read TGTGCCAGCAGCCCCAGGACAGGGAGTAACAATGAGCAGTTCTTC. Variable domain in full (rest from reference TRBV7-2 and TRBJ2-1): GAGVSQSPSNKVTEKGKDVELRCDPISGHTALYWYRQSLGQGLEFLIYFQGNSAPDKSGLPSDRFSAERTGGSVSTLTIQRTQQEDSAVYLCASSPRTGSNNEQFFGPGTRLTVL.

V is TRBV11-2 and J is TRBJ2-5; 7 nucleotides match TRBD1. The CDR3 totals 18 residues. CDR1 and CDR2 (germline): SGHAT, FQNNGV. With V trimmed by 2 bases and J by 2 bases, 14 bases remained unmatched. DNA for the CDR3: TGTGCCAGCAGCTTACGGGGCGTCTTTGGGACAGAGCAAGAGACCCAGTACTTC. Translation: CASSLRGVFGTEQETQYF.

V usage is TRBV9 and J usage is TRBJ1-1, with 10 bases fitting TRBD1. V was pared by 4 bases and J by 5 bases, with 11 bases of the junction left unmatched. The CDR3 spans 16 residues. Per the germline V gene, CDR1 is SGDLS and CDR2 is YYNGEE. The CDR3 DNA sequence: TGTGCCAGCAGCACAAGACAGGGGGCTAGGAATACTGAAGCTTTCTTT. Encoded protein: CASSTRQGARNTEAFF.

This clone was picked up one time. This rearrangement joins TRBV28 to TRBJ1-4; D gene unclear. CDR1 is MDHEN, CDR2 SYDVKM, per germline. V shed 8 bases and J shed 8 bases, with 21 bases lying between them. The CDR3 runs to 15 residues. CDR3 DNA: TGTGCCAGCCAAATCTATGGAGGAGGGAAGGAAAAACTGTTTTTT. Amino acids: CASQIYGGGKEKLFF.

Turning to this clone: Its ends do not fully match the called genes, so a read error is possible. The chain uses TRBV5-8 and TRBJ2-7; D ambiguous. This CDR3 has 11 amino acids. Germline values: CDR1 SGHTS, CDR2 YDEGEE. As DNA, the CDR3 is TGTGTCAGCAGCTCACTCTACGAGCAGTACTTC. It yields the protein CVSSSLYEQYF.

Remarks on this clone: Other DNA sequences in the sample encode the same CDR3. The V and J genes are TRBV29-1 and TRBJ1-1; tentatively, D is TRBD1 (5 bases). CDR3 length: 13 amino acids. Trimming took 6 bases from V and 0 from J, leaving 11 bases between them. From germline, CDR1 is SQVTM and CDR2 ANQGSEA. The CDR3 DNA reads as TGCAGCGTGGCGGGACGGCTGAACACTGAAGCTTTCTTT. Protein product: CSVAGRLNTEAFF.

The J gene is TRBJ2-1, the V gene TRBV10-3, with D possibly TRBD2 on 5 matching bases. Per germline, CDR1 ENHRY and CDR2 SYGVKD. V was cut by 6 bases and J by 2 bases, with 17 bases left in between. CDR3 length equals 16 residues. The CDR3 loop reads CAISGEQPTAYNEQFF. For the CDR3, the DNA is TGTGCCATCAGCGGGGAGCAACCAACCGCCTACAATGAGCAGTTCTTC.